The present TCR beta chain was sequenced within a study of PD-L1 blockade in urothelial cancer. Germline CDR1 reads WNHNN; CDR2 reads SYGVQD (reference sequence). This CDR3 has 12 residues. Trimming pared 5 bases from V and 2 bases from J, leaving 6 bases between. Produced via immunoSEQ multiplex PCR; TCRdb's table is partial and in-frame only. The table lists some 54,000 clones, 75% to 90% of them singletons. This TCR was sampled from a man aged 40-49 years with urothelial cancer. The chain links TRBV10-1 to TRBJ2-5; D not certain. Specimen: PBMCs, collected around atezolizumab (anti-PD-L1) treatment. The chain's CDR3 is CASSSVQETQYF. The DNA for the CDR3 is TGCGCCAGCAGTAGCGTTCAAGAGACCCAGTACTTC.